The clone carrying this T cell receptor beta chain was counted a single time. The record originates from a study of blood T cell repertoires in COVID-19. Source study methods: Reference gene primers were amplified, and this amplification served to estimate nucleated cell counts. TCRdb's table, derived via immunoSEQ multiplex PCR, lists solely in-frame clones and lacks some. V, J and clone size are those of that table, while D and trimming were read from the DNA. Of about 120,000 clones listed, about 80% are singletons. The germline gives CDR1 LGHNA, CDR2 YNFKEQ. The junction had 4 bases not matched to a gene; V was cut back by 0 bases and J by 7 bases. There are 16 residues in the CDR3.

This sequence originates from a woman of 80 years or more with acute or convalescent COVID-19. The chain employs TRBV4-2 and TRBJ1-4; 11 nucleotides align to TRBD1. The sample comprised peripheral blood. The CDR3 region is CASSQDRTGGIEKLFF. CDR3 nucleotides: TGTGCCAGCAGCCAAGACCGGACAGGGGGCATTGAAAAACTGTTTTTT.